This T cell receptor (beta chain) was sequenced for a study of OX40 agonist ivuxolimab in advanced cancers. J lost 2 bases, V lost 0 bases, and 4 bases had no gene match. The CDR3 spans 15 residues. Germline V gives CDR1 LGHNA, CDR2 YNFKEQ. TCRdb's copy holds only in-frame clones and misses some; the assay was immunoSEQ multiplex PCR. The data show about 80,000 clones, with just over 85% seen just once and over 1.5% held by the top ten. The chain uses TRBV4-2 and TRBJ2-7; 7 nucleotides agree with TRBD2. The clonotype comes from an adult with an advanced solid tumor such as melanoma, head and neck, liver or kidney cancer. The source was CD4+ or CD8+ T cells sorted from blood, collected in a trial of the OX40 agonist ivuxolimab. The CDR3 region is CASSQDISGAYEQYF. For the CDR3, the DNA is TGTGCCAGCAGCCAAGATATAAGCGGGGCCTACGAGCAGTACTTC.